These 11 T cell receptor beta chains originate from one sample sequenced in a study of blood T cell repertoires in COVID-19 (dated by TCRdb to about 2020). Library generation was performed with the immunoSEQ multiplex PCR assay. TCRdb re-hosts the immuneACCESS table, in-frame sequences only. Its copies lack some clones; in the studies checked, an unresolved V gene accounts for under half of them, and the cause for the rest is not known. In all, the sample holds hundreds of thousands of clones, and more than 80% of those were seen once. The top ten clones comprise roughly 1.2% of the sample. The sequenced material came from peripheral blood. The source of these receptors is a man aged 40-49 years with acute or convalescent COVID-19.

In its sample, this clone was seen a few times. Other DNA sequences within the sample encode an identical CDR3. J is TRBJ2-3 and V is TRBV6-5, with D tentatively TRBD2 (5 bases). From germline, CDR1 is MNHEY and CDR2 SVGAGI. The CDR3 runs to 14 residues. Trimming took off 2 bases at V and 0 bases at J, with 6 bases between the two ends. This CDR3 is CASSYGGSTDTQYF. The CDR3 DNA is TGTGCCAGCAGTTACGGCGGGAGCACAGATACGCAGTATTTT.

This clone was seen a few times. This chain links TRBV5-1 with TRBJ2-1; the D is unclear. V was trimmed by 5 bases and J by 0 bases, leaving 9 bases between them. CDR1 and CDR2 from the germline V gene are SGHRS and YFSETQ. The CDR3 extends over 14 amino acids. DNA of the CDR3: TGCGCCAGCAGAGAACAAACCTCCTACAATGAGCAGTTCTTC. Its translation: CASREQTSYNEQFF.

A note on this clone: Being one base from a much bigger clone, this may be a read error. J is TRBJ1-1 and V is TRBV2, with D perhaps matching TRBD1 (6 bases). Between the trimmed V and J ends, which lost 6 bases and 1 base, there was a span of 12 bases. This CDR3 comprises 14 residues. Germline V gives CDR1 SNHLY, CDR2 FYNNEI. The CDR3, as DNA: TGTGCCAGCAGCCCACGGACAGCGAACACTGAAGCTTTCTTT. Amino acids: CASSPRTANTEAFF.

The J gene is TRBJ2-1, the V gene TRBV7-9; 10 nucleotides align to TRBD1. J lost 2 bases, V lost 7 bases, and 5 bases had no gene match. Germline CDR1 is SEHNR and CDR2 is FQNEAQ (reference sequence). CDR3 size: 15 residues. The CDR3, as DNA: TGTGCCAGCACCCAAGGACAGGGGGCCTACAATGAGCAGTTCTTC. Amino acids: CASTQGQGAYNEQFF.

This sequence joins TRBV3-1 (or the pseudogene TRBV3-2) and TRBJ1-1, with D perhaps matching TRBD1 (6 bases). The CDR3 contains 15 residues. Trimming stripped 3 bases from V and 4 bases from J, with 15 bases between. CDR1 is LGHDT, CDR2 YNNKEL, per germline (reference sequence). CDR3 protein: CASSQSWGRFTEAFF. CDR3 bases: TGTGCCAGCAGCCAGTCATGGGGGCGGTTCACTGAAGCTTTCTTT.

V and J are TRBV13 and TRBJ1-5; 8 nucleotides align to TRBD1. The CDR3 runs to 14 residues. After removal of 4 bases from V and 5 bases from J, the junction contained 4 bases not matched to a gene. The germline CDR1 and CDR2 sequences are PRHDT and FYEKMQ (reference sequence). The CDR3 nucleotides are TGTGCCAGCAGCTCGGCGGGACAGGATCAGCCCCAGCATTTT. It codes for CASSSAGQDQPQHF. Variable domain in full (rest from reference TRBV13 and TRBJ1-5): AAGVIQSPRHLIKEKRETATLKCYPIPRHDTVYWYQQGPGQDPQFLISFYEKMQSDKGSIPDRFSAQQFSDYHSELNMSSLELGDSALYFCASSSAGQDQPQHFGDGTRLSIL.

In its sample, this clone was seen once. The chain combines TRBV29-1 with TRBJ1-1; D is undetermined. The germline V gene encodes CDR1 SQVTM and CDR2 ANQGSEA. V lost 8 bases and J 1 base, leaving 14 bases between the germline ends. The CDR3 runs 13 residues. The CDR3 nucleotides read TGCAGCACCTCTCGGGAGACGAACACTGAAGCTTTCTTT. Its protein product is CSTSRETNTEAFF.

This sequence joins TRBV9 and TRBJ2-1; D perhaps matches TRBD1 (5 bases). Germline CDR1 and CDR2: SGDLS and YYNGEE. V lost 4 bases and J lost 5, with 13 bases in between. The CDR3 is 14 amino acids. The CDR3 sequence is CASSLTRQNNEQFF. The CDR3 DNA reads as TGTGCCAGCAGCCTCACCCGACAGAACAATGAGCAGTTCTTC. Full variable domain (remainder filled in from reference TRBV9 and TRBJ2-1): DSGVTQTPKHLITATGQRVTLRCSPRSGDLSVYWYQQSLDQGLQFLIQYYNGEERAKGNILERFSAQQFPDLHSELNLSSLELGDSALYFCASSLTRQNNEQFFGPGTRLTVL.

The chain links TRBV28 to TRBJ1-4; 7 bases line up with TRBD1. CDR1 is MDHEN and CDR2 is SYDVKM in the germline V gene. The CDR3 totals 15 residues. Unmatched junction bases numbered 5, after V lost 7 bases and J lost 0 bases. CDR3 protein: CASIETGATNEKLFF. Written as DNA, the CDR3 is TGTGCCAGCATCGAAACAGGGGCAACTAATGAAAAACTGTTTTTT.

The chain is built from TRBV11-2 and TRBJ2-7; 8 positions match TRBD2. V lost 3 bases to trimming and J lost 0 bases; unmatched junction nucleotides: 7. This CDR3 comprises 16 residues. Germline V gene lookup returns CDR1 SGHAT and CDR2 FQNNGV. This CDR3 is CASSLPLAGPSYEQYF. The CDR3, as DNA: TGTGCCAGCAGCTTGCCGTTAGCGGGACCCTCCTACGAGCAGTACTTC.

The chain is built from TRBV28 and TRBJ1-2; 9 bases align to TRBD1. This CDR3 is 16 amino acids long. With V trimmed by 5 bases and J by 3 bases, 10 bases remained unmatched. Germline V gene lookup returns CDR1 MDHEN and CDR2 SYDVKM. CDR3: CASSPERTGVHYGYTF. The CDR3 DNA sequence: TGTGCCAGCAGTCCAGAAAGGACAGGGGTTCACTATGGCTACACCTTC.